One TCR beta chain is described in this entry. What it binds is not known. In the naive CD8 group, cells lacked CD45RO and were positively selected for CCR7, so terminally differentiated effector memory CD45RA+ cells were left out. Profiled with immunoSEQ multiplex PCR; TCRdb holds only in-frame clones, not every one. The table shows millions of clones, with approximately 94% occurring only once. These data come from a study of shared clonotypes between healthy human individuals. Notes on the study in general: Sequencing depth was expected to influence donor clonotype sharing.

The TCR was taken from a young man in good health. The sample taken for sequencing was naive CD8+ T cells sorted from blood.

CDR3 sequence: CASVSASRPLHTIYF. The CDR3 nucleotides read TGTGCCAGCGTTTCAGCCTCGCGCCCCCTACACACCATATATTTT. The rearrangement links TRBV21-1 to TRBJ1-3. TRBV21-1 corresponds to a pseudogene. The CDR3 is 15 amino acids.